This entry features one TCR beta chain sequence. Its matching antigen is unknown. The data were taken from a study of T cell repertoires in cytomegalovirus infection. Study results and limitations: Carriers of CMV and the relevant HLA type were discriminated by public TCR beta frequency.

One entry per CDR3 protein results from TCRdb running MiXCR on the reads. The sample has around 540,000 distinct CDR3 sequences, 25% to 35% seen once. Germline loops: CDR1 LNHDA, CDR2 SQIVND (reference sequence). The CDR3 consists of 16 residues. V lost 6 bases and J 4 bases, leaving 21 bases between the germline ends. V gene TRBV19 combines with J gene TRBJ1-1; possible D gene TRBD1, 6 bases. The clonotype comes from a human donor in good health (CMV status not recorded). Some clones in this sample may be carry-over from other donors' samples. The sample in question was cultured PBMCs, obtained from culture after CMV antigen stimulation. DNA for the CDR3: TGTGCCAGTAGCTGGTGGACAGCCCCACGGGGCACTGAAGCTTTCTTT. Translation: CASSWWTAPRGTEAFF.